This T cell receptor (beta chain) was sequenced for a study of post-analysis software for immune sequencing data. The library was made from cDNA and included unique molecular identifiers. Each batch of about 0.95 to 10 million T cells produced roughly 500,000 cDNA molecules. Via MiXCR, TCRdb re-called the PCR reads, giving one row per CDR3 protein. The sample consists of roughly 730,000 distinct CDR3 sequences, just under 30% of them appearing once. Sample: blood. The source is a girl between 10 and 17 years old with multiple sclerosis.

CDR3 region: CASSPGWGGGSTDTQYF. The CDR3 nucleotides are TGTGCCAGCAGCCCCGGATGGGGCGGGGGTAGCACAGATACGCAGTATTTT. This chain links TRBV7-2 with TRBJ2-3, with 7 bases identical to TRBD2. The V gene's germline CDR1 is SGHTA and CDR2 FQGNSA. Germline trimming cut 5 bases from V and 0 bases from J; bases unmatched to any gene: 11. This CDR3 has 17 amino acids.